This is a list of T cell receptor beta chains from one sample in a study of blood T cell repertoires in COVID-19. The repertoire was sequenced with immunoSEQ multiplex PCR; TCRdb's copy has only in-frame clones and lacks some. The sample consists of about 100,000 clones, less than 95% of them appearing once. Sample: peripheral blood. All receptors derive from a man in his late teens or twenties with COVID-19, enrolled during active disease. Each CDR3 is given with its conserved first and last residue. Each record gives: V gene, J gene, clone size, D gene, CDR3 protein, CDR3 DNA. D genes are given only for firm matches. A row's size may be missing; if present it is once, few, many or a size class.

TRBV9	TRBJ2-1	-	TRBD2	CASSSGLVYNEQFF	TGTGCCAGCAGCTCCGGACTAGTTTACAATGAGCAGTTCTTC
TRBV2	TRBJ1-1	-	-	CAANRMNTEAFF	TGTGCCGCGAACAGGATGAACACTGAAGCTTTCTTT
TRBV6-4	TRBJ2-3	-	TRBD2	CASSRTRGKEDTQYF	TGTGCCAGCAGTCGGACTAGGGGTAAAGAAGATACGCAGTATTTT
TRBV28	TRBJ1-2	few	-	CASKSPTIPGYGYTF	TGTGCCAGCAAGAGTCCGACAATCCCAGGCTATGGCTACACCTTC
TRBV4-3	TRBJ1-4	-	TRBD1	CASSPFLGQPNEKLLF	TGCGCCAGCAGCCCCTTCTTGGGACAGCCTAATGAAAAACTGCTTTTT
TRBV4-3	TRBJ1-2	-	-	CASSQITGDYGYTF	TGCGCCAGCAGCCAGATAACCGGAGACTATGGCTACACCTTC
TRBV28	TRBJ1-5	-	-	CASSPPGHRENQPQHF	TGTGCCAGCAGTCCCCCGGGACATCGAGAAAATCAGCCCCAGCATTTT
TRBV28	TRBJ2-7	-	TRBD2	CASSFGGALDEQYF	TGTGCCAGCAGTTTCGGGGGGGCGCTGGACGAGCAGTACTTC
TRBV5-1	TRBJ2-3	once	-	CASTGGLGIIDTQYF	TGCGCCAGCACAGGGGGACTAGGGATAATAGATACGCAGTATTTT
TRBV11-3	TRBJ2-3	-	TRBD2	CASSLGQREKTDTQYF	TGTGCCAGCAGCTTAGGACAGCGGGAGAAAACAGATACGCAGTATTTT
TRBV5-6	TRBJ2-7	-	-	CASSLAATRGEQYF	TGTGCCAGCAGCTTGGCGGCGACCCGGGGCGAGCAGTACTTC
TRBV10-3	TRBJ2-1	-	TRBD1	CAIRPGTGAIFSYNEQFF	TGTGCCATCAGACCCGGGACAGGGGCCATATTTTCCTACAATGAGCAGTTCTTC
TRBV23-1	TRBJ1-1	-	-	CASSHQIGVNTEAFF	TGCGCCAGCAGTCACCAAATCGGAGTGAACACTGAAGCTTTCTTT
TRBV18	TRBJ1-1	-	-	CASSPDNLNTEAFF	TGTGCCAGCTCACCGGACAATCTGAACACTGAAGCTTTCTTT
TRBV28	TRBJ2-2	-	TRBD2	CASSKRPSGGTGELFF	TGTGCCAGCAGTAAACGTCCTAGCGGGGGCACCGGGGAGCTGTTTTTT
TRBV2	TRBJ1-5	-	-	CASIGGAQDNQPQHF	TGTGCCAGCATAGGGGGGGCGCAGGACAATCAGCCCCAGCATTTT
TRBV5-1	TRBJ1-2	-	-	CASSDWVGYGYTF	TGCGCCAGCAGCGACTGGGTAGGCTATGGCTACACCTTC
TRBV29-1	TRBJ2-6	-	TRBD2	CSVEAGGPSGANVLTF	TGCAGCGTTGAGGCGGGAGGACCCTCTGGGGCCAACGTCCTGACTTTC
TRBV7-9	TRBJ2-7	-	TRBD2	CASSPRLAGSLEYF	TGTGCCAGCAGCCCAAGACTAGCGGGGAGCCTCGAGTACTTC
TRBV4-3	TRBJ2-7	-	TRBD2	CASSPLIAGGEQYF	TGCGCCAGCAGCCCTCTCATAGCGGGAGGGGAGCAGTACTTC
TRBV6-5	TRBJ2-1	once	-	CASSSPESPSYNEQFF	TGTGCCAGCAGTTCCCCTGAGTCCCCCTCCTACAATGAGCAGTTCTTC
TRBV28	TRBJ1-1	-	-	CASSPPNRVWTEAFF	TGTGCCAGCAGCCCCCCAAACAGGGTCTGGACTGAAGCTTTCTTT
TRBV5-1	TRBJ1-1	-	-	CASSLQGQFTEAFF	TGCGCCAGCAGCTTACAGGGTCAATTCACTGAAGCTTTCTTT
TRBV7-8	TRBJ1-3	-	-	CASSLSGHLSGNTIYF	TGTGCCAGCAGCCTCTCGGGACACCTCTCTGGAAACACCATATATTTT
TRBV6-1	TRBJ1-6	once	-	CASSARRTDPSSYNSPLHF	TGTGCCAGCAGTGCTCGGCGGACAGACCCAAGCTCCTATAATTCACCCCTCCACTTT
TRBV4-3	TRBJ2-2	-	TRBD2	CASSQDRSLAGWPGELFF	TGCGCCAGCAGCCAAGATCGGTCTTTAGCGGGATGGCCCGGGGAGCTGTTTTTT
TRBV29-1	TRBJ2-1	-	TRBD2	CSVQALATSNNEQFF	TGCAGCGTTCAAGCACTAGCGACAAGTAACAATGAGCAGTTCTTC
TRBV7-2	TRBJ2-2	-	-	CASSLDPGRGAGELFF	TGTGCCAGCAGCTTAGATCCCGGGAGAGGAGCCGGGGAGCTGTTTTTT
TRBV27	TRBJ1-6	-	-	CASSLSWEGGDVINSPLHF	TGTGCCAGCAGTTTGTCCTGGGAGGGGGGGGACGTCATTAATTCACCCCTCCACTTT